The rows below give T cell receptor beta chains drawn from one sample of a study of T-cell reconstitution after alpha-beta-depleted transplantation in children. TCRdb recomputed calls from the PCR reads with MiXCR, one row per CDR3 protein. The sample contains over 85,000 distinct CDR3 sequences, 6% to 9% of which appear only once. Sample: PBMCs, taken before TCRalphabeta/CD19-depleted stem cell transplant. The receptors here all came from a boy younger than 10 with acute lymphoblastic leukemia, due to receive a stem cell transplant. The conserved cysteine and the conserved F or W are not part of the CDR3 here.

v_gene: TRBV4-3
j_gene: TRBJ2-1
CDR3aa: ASSQRGEGDAYNEQF

v_gene: TRBV7-2
j_gene: TRBJ1-2
CDR3aa: ASSLQAGGDYGYT

v_gene: TRBV10-2
j_gene: TRBJ1-3
CDR3aa: ASSEIGTSGNTIY

v_gene: TRBV5-1
j_gene: TRBJ2-7
CDR3aa: ASSGRGLGGSSYEQY

v_gene: TRBV2
j_gene: TRBJ2-7
CDR3aa: ASSEEQPYEQY

v_gene: TRBV13
j_gene: TRBJ2-2
CDR3aa: ASSSTVNTGELF

v_gene: TRBV7-3
j_gene: TRBJ2-5
CDR3aa: ASSQAGGVETQY

v_gene: TRBV20-1
j_gene: TRBJ1-3
CDR3aa: SARGTVRNTIY

v_gene: TRBV2
j_gene: TRBJ2-2
CDR3aa: ASCPIELGQRNTGELF

v_gene: TRBV6-1
j_gene: TRBJ1-4
CDR3aa: ASSELEGTANEKLF

v_gene: TRBV20-1
j_gene: TRBJ2-3
CDR3aa: SASGGGAADTQY

v_gene: TRBV5-4
j_gene: TRBJ1-2
CDR3aa: ASSLYREHT

v_gene: TRBV18
j_gene: TRBJ2-4
CDR3aa: ASSPPGSGGDIQY

v_gene: TRBV28
j_gene: TRBJ2-7
CDR3aa: ASSPFTSLAGASYEQY

v_gene: TRBV4-3
j_gene: TRBJ1-1
CDR3aa: ASSPRGRLGNTEAF

v_gene: TRBV27
j_gene: TRBJ2-2
CDR3aa: ASSFGGNSRTGELF

v_gene: TRBV7-9
j_gene: TRBJ2-7
CDR3aa: ASSSGSAYEQY

v_gene: TRBV9
j_gene: TRBJ2-1
CDR3aa: ASSVAGVIYNEQF

v_gene: TRBV27
j_gene: TRBJ2-6
CDR3aa: ASSLGWLGANVLT

v_gene: TRBV11-2
j_gene: TRBJ2-6
CDR3aa: ASSPAVGTGANVLT

v_gene: TRBV25-1
j_gene: TRBJ2-3
CDR3aa: ASSDVADTQY

v_gene: TRBV12-3/TRBV12-4
j_gene: TRBJ1-6
CDR3aa: ASGSPLH

v_gene: TRBV20-1
j_gene: TRBJ2-7
CDR3aa: SATLSSSYEQY

v_gene: TRBV18
j_gene: TRBJ2-7
CDR3aa: ASSDRDRYYEQY

v_gene: TRBV7-2
j_gene: TRBJ1-2
CDR3aa: ASSSAGGLYGYT

v_gene: TRBV2
j_gene: TRBJ1-5
CDR3aa: ASSPQGSRQPQH

v_gene: TRBV2
j_gene: TRBJ2-5
CDR3aa: AGNTGRETQY

v_gene: TRBV6-1
j_gene: TRBJ1-2
CDR3aa: ASGQATNYGYT

v_gene: TRBV5-1
j_gene: TRBJ2-7
CDR3aa: ASSPGLARASEQY

v_gene: TRBV6-4
j_gene: TRBJ2-2
CDR3aa: ASSDKNTGELF

v_gene: TRBV27
j_gene: TRBJ1-1
CDR3aa: ASSSLRSNTEAF

v_gene: TRBV20-1
j_gene: TRBJ2-7
CDR3aa: SARDRDYEQY

v_gene: TRBV6-5
j_gene: TRBJ2-5
CDR3aa: ASSHPTGGLKTQY

v_gene: TRBV28
j_gene: TRBJ1-4
CDR3aa: ASSSQEDEKLF

v_gene: TRBV12-3/TRBV12-4
j_gene: TRBJ1-1
CDR3aa: ASSLGTSANTEAF

v_gene: TRBV6-5
j_gene: TRBJ1-2
CDR3aa: ASSSGRHRYGYT

v_gene: TRBV12-3/TRBV12-4
j_gene: TRBJ2-1
CDR3aa: ASSPAAVEQF

v_gene: TRBV9
j_gene: TRBJ2-1
CDR3aa: ASSVGGLAGNEQF

v_gene: TRBV23-1
j_gene: TRBJ1-4
CDR3aa: ASSQSGGGREEKLF

v_gene: TRBV5-1
j_gene: TRBJ1-1
CDR3aa: ASSEQGNTEAF

v_gene: TRBV19
j_gene: TRBJ2-1
CDR3aa: ASSGPGPEQF

v_gene: TRBV6-4
j_gene: TRBJ2-1
CDR3aa: ASSDLSGGGNEQF

v_gene: TRBV7-2
j_gene: TRBJ2-7
CDR3aa: ASSLDGTSGSYEQY

v_gene: TRBV20-1
j_gene: TRBJ2-1
CDR3aa: SAHRDQLEGEQF

v_gene: TRBV27
j_gene: TRBJ1-5
CDR3aa: ASSLAIKDQPQH

v_gene: TRBV5-1
j_gene: TRBJ2-1
CDR3aa: ASSLVAGGTYNEQF